This TCR beta chain originates from a study of cytomegalovirus exposure and HLA in healthy donors. Study-level results: What a later analysis reportedly showed was that an Asian-associated ancestry cluster had fewer N-insertions than the approximately 700-donor mean.

A note on this clone: Its matching antigen is unknown.

With 60 Vbeta and 13 Jbeta primers, the PCR was carried out. TCRdb keeps only in-frame clones here, not all; method: immunoSEQ multiplex PCR. Of about 200,000 clones in the sample, approximately 70% were seen once. The CDR3 sequence is 15 residues long. Germline-derived CDR1 and CDR2 are SGHRS and YFSETQ. Trimming took 1 base from V and 4 from J, leaving 14 bases between them. The rearrangement uses TRBV5-1 and TRBJ1-2; no clear D gene. The specimen sequenced was PBMCs. The source of this sequence is a woman aged 25 to 39 in good health and CMV-seronegative. DNA of the CDR3: TGCGCCAGCAGCTTGTCCCAGGCCCGTCTCTATGGCTACACCTTC. This codes for CASSLSQARLYGYTF.